This T cell receptor (beta chain) was sequenced for a study of blood T cell repertoires in COVID-19. Study in general: COVID-19 samples, acute and convalescent, were from the United States, Italy and Spain. T cells, B-cell-depleted T cells, or PBMCs supplied cDNA or gDNA.

Source study methods: Nucleated cell counts were estimated from reference gene primer amplification. TCRdb's table, derived via immunoSEQ multiplex PCR, lists solely in-frame clones and lacks some. D and trimming were read from the DNA, whereas the V and J calls and clone size are those reported in that table. The table shows 90,000 to 120,000 clones, with more than 90% occurring only once. The CDR3 has 14 residues. V lost 4 bases and J lost 1, with 12 bases in between. Germline CDR1 SGHDT, CDR2 YYEEEE. The chain has TRBV5-6 and TRBJ2-7; D is ambiguous. Sequences were obtained from peripheral blood. This sequence was found in a man in his 70s with acute or convalescent COVID-19. In DNA, the CDR3 is TGTGCCAGCAGCCAGACCCGCGGTTCCTACGAGCAGTACTTC. It translates to CASSQTRGSYEQYF.